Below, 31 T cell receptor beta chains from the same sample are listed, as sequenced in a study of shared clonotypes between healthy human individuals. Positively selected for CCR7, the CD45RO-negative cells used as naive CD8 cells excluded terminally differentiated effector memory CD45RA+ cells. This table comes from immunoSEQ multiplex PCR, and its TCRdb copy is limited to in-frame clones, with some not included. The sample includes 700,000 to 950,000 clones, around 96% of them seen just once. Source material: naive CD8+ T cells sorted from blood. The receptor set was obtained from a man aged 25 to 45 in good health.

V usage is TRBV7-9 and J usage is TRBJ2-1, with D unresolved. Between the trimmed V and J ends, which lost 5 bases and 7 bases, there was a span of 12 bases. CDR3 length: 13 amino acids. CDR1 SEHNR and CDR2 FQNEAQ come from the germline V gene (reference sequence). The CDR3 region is CASSPRAFNEQFF. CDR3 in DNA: TGTGCCAGCAGCCCCCGGGCCTTTAATGAGCAGTTCTTC.

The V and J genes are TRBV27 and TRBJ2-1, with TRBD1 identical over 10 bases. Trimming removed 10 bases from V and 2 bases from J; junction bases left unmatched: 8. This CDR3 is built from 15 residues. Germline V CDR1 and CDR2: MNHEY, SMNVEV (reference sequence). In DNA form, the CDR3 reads TGTGCCATCGGAACAGGACAGGGGGCCTACAATGAGCAGTTCTTC. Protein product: CAIGTGQGAYNEQFF.

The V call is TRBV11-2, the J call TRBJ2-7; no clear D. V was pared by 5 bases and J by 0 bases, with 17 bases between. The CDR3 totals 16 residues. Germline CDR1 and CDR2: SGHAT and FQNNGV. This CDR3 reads CASSPSGLSGSYEQYF. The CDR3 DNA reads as TGTGCCAGCAGCCCCTCAGGCCTTTCGGGCTCCTACGAGCAGTACTTC.

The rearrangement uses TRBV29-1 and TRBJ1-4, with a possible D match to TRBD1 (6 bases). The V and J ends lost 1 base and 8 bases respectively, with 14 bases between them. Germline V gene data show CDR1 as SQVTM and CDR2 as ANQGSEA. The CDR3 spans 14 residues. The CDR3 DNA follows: TGCAGCGTTGAAGGGCAGGGGTTTGAAGAAAAACTGTTTTTT. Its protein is CSVEGQGFEEKLFF. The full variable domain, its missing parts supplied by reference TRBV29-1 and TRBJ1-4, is SAVISQKPSRDICQRGTSLTIQCQVDSQVTMMFWYRQQPGQSLTLIATANQGSEATYESGFVIDKFPISRPNLTFSTLTVSNMSPEDSSIYLCSVEGQGFEEKLFFGSGTQLSVL.

The CDR3: CASSPRPWGSGVTDTQYF. CDR3 coding DNA: TGTGCCAGCAGCCCAAGACCGTGGGGTAGCGGGGTCACAGATACGCAGTATTTT. J is TRBJ2-3 and V is TRBV9, with TRBD2 matching 8 bases. The CDR3 totals 18 residues. Losses at the gene ends were 4 bases for V and 2 bases for J; bases not matched to a gene: 15. Per germline, CDR1 SGDLS and CDR2 YYNGEE. Full variable domain (remainder filled in from reference TRBV9 and TRBJ2-3): DSGVTQTPKHLITATGQRVTLRCSPRSGDLSVYWYQQSLDQGLQFLIQYYNGEERAKGNILERFSAQQFPDLHSELNLSSLELGDSALYFCASSPRPWGSGVTDTQYFGPGTRLTVL.

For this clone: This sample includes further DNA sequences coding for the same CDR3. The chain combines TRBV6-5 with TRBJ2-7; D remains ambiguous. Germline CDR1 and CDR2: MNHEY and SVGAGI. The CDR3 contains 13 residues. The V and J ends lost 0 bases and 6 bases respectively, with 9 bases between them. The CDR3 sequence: CASSYSIGGEQYF. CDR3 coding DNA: TGTGCCAGCAGTTACTCGATCGGCGGCGAGCAGTACTTC.

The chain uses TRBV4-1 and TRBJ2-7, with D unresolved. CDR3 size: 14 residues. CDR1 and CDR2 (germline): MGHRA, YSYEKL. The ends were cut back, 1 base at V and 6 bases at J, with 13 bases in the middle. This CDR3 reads CASSQVRVGGEQYF. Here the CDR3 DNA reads TGCGCCAGCAGCCAAGTTAGGGTAGGCGGCGAGCAGTACTTC.

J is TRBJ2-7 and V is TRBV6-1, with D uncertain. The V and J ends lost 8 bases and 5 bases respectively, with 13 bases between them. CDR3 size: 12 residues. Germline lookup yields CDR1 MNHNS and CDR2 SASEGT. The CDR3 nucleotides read TGTGCCAGCCGCCCCTTCAACCACGAGCAGTACTTC. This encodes CASRPFNHEQYF.

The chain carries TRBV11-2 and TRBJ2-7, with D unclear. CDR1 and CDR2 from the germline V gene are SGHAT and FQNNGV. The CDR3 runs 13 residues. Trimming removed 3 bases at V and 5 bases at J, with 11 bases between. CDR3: CASSFLRADEQYF. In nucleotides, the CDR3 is TGTGCCAGCAGCTTCCTCCGAGCCGACGAGCAGTACTTC. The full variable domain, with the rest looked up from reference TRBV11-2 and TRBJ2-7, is EAGVAQSPRYKIIEKRQSVAFWCNPISGHATLYWYQQILGQGPKLLIQFQNNGVVDDSQLPKDRFSAERLKGVDSTLKIQPAKLEDSAVYLCASSFLRADEQYFGPGTRLTVT.

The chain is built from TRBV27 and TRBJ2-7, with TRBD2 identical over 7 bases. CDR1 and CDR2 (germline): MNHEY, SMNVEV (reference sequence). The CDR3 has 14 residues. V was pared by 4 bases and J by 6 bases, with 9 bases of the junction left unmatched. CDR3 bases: TGTGCCAGCAGTTCGTCGAGACTAGCTAGCGAGCAGTACTTC. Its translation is CASSSSRLASEQYF.

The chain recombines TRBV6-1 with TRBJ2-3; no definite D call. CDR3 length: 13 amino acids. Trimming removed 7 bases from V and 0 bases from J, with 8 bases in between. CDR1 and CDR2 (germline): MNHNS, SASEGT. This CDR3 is CASTPLSTDTQYF. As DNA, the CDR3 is TGTGCCAGCACCCCCCTGAGCACAGATACGCAGTATTTT.

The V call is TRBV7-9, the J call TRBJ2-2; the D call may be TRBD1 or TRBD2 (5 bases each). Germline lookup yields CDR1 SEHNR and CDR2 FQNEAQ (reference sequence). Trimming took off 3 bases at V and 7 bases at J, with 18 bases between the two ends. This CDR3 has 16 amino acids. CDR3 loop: CASSFSGTSGNGELFF. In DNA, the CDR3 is TGTGCCAGCAGCTTCTCCGGGACCTCCGGAAACGGGGAGCTGTTTTTT. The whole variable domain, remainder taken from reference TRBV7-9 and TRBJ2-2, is DTGVSQNPRHKITKRGQNVTFRCDPISEHNRLYWYRQTLGQGPEFLTYFQNEAQLEKSRLLSDRFSAERPKGSFSTLEIQRTEQGDSAMYLCASSFSGTSGNGELFFGEGSRLTVL.

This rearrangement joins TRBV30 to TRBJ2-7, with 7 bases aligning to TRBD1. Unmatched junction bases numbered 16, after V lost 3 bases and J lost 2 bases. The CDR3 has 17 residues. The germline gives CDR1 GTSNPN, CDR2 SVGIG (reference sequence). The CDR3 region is CAWSLFRDSPNPYEQYF. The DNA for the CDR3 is TGTGCCTGGAGCCTATTCAGGGACAGCCCAAACCCCTACGAGCAGTACTTC.

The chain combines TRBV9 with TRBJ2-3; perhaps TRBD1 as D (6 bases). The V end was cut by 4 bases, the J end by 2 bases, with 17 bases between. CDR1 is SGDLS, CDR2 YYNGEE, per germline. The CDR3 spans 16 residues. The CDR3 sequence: CASSSRAGAPTDTQYF. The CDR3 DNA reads TGTGCCAGCAGCTCTAGGGCAGGGGCCCCCACAGATACGCAGTATTTT.

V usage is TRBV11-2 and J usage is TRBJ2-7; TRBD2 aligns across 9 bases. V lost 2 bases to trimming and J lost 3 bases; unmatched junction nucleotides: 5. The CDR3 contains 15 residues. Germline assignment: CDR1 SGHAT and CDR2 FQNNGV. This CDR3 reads CASSLRAGGGYEQYF. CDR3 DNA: TGTGCCAGCAGCTTAAGAGCGGGAGGTGGCTACGAGCAGTACTTC.

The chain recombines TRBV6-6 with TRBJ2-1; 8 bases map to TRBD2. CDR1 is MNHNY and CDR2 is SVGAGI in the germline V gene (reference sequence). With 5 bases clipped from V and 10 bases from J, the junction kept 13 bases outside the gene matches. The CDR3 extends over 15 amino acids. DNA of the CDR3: TGTGCCAGCAGTACAGTCTCAGCGGGAGCGGGGGAGCAGTTCTTC. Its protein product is CASSTVSAGAGEQFF.

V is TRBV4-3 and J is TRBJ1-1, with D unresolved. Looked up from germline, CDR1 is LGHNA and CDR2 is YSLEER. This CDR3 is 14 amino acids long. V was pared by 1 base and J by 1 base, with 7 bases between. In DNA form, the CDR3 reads TGCGCCAGCAGCCAAGGCCGGGCGAACACTGAAGCTTTCTTT. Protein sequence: CASSQGRANTEAFF.

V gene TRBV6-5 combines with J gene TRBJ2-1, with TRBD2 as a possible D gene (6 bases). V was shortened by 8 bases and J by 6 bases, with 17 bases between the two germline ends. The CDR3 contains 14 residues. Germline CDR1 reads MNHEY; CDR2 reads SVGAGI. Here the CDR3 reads CASRFGGTINEQFF. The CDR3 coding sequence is TGTGCCAGCCGCTTTGGCGGGACCATCAATGAGCAGTTCTTC.

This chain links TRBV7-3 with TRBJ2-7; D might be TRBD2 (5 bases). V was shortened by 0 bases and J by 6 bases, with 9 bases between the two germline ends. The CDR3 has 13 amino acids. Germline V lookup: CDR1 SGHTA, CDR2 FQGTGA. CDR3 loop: CASSLTWEREQYF. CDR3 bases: TGTGCCAGCAGCTTAACCTGGGAGCGCGAGCAGTACTTC.

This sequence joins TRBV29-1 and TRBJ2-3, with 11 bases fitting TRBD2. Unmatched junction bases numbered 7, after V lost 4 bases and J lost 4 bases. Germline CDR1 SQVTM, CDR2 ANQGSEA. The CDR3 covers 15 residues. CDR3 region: CSVALAGGRADTQYF. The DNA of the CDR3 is TGCAGCGTTGCTTTAGCGGGAGGGCGGGCAGATACGCAGTATTTT.

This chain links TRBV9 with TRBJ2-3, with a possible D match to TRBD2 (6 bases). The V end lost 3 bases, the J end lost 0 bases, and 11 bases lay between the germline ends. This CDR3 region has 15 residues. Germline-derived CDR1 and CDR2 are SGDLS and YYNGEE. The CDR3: CASSAPGESTDTQYF. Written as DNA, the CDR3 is TGTGCCAGCAGCGCGCCGGGAGAGAGCACAGATACGCAGTATTTT.

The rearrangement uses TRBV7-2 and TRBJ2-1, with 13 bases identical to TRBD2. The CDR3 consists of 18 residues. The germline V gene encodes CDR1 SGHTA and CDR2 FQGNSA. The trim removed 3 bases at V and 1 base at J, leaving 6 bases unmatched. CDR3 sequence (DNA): TGTGCCAGCAGCTTGACTAGCGGGAGGCCCAATTCCTACAATGAGCAGTTCTTC. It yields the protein CASSLTSGRPNSYNEQFF.

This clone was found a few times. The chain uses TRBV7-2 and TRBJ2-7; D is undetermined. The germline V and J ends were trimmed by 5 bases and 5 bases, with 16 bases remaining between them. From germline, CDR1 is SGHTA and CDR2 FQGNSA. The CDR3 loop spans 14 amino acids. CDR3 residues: CASSAQEPAHEQYF. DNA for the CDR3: TGTGCCAGCAGCGCGCAGGAACCCGCCCACGAGCAGTACTTC.

This CDR3 reads CASRAWGGTNQPQHF. CDR3 DNA sequence: TGTGCCAGCAGGGCCTGGGGGGGGACAAATCAGCCCCAGCATTTT. This sequence joins TRBV27 and TRBJ1-5, with a possible D match to TRBD1 (6 bases). V lost 6 bases to trimming and J lost 4 bases, with 16 bases between them. The CDR3 extends over 15 amino acids. CDR1 is MNHEY, CDR2 SMNVEV, per germline (reference sequence).

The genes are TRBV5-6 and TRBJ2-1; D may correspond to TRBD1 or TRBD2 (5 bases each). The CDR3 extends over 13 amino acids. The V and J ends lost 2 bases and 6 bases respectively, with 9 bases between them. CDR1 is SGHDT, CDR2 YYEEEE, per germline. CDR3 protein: CASSFGDANEQFF. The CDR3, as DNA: TGTGCCAGCAGCTTCGGGGACGCCAATGAGCAGTTCTTC.

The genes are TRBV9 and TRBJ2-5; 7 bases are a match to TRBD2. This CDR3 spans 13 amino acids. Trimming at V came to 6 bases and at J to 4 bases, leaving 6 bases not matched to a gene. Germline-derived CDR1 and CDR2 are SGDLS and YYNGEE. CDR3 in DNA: TGTGCCAGCAACAAGGGAGGGTTAGAGACCCAGTACTTC. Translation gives CASNKGGLETQYF.

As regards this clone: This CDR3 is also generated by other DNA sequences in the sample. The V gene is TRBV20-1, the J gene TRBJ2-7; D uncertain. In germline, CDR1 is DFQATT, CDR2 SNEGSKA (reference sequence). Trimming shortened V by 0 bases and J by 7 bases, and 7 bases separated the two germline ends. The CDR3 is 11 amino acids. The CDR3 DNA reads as TGCAGTGCTAGAGATTACGTAGAGCAGTACTTC. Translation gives CSARDYVEQYF.

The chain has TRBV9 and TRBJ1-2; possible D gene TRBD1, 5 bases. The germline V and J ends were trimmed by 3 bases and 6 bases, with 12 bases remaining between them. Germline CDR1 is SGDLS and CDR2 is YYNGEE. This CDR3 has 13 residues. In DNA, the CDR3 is TGTGCCAGCAGCGAGCGGCTACAGGATGGCTACACCTTC. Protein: CASSERLQDGYTF.

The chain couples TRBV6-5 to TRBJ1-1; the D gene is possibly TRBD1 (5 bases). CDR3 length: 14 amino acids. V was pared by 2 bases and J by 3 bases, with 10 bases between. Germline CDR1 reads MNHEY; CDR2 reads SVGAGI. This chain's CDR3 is CASSYGAIYTEAFF. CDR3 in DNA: TGTGCCAGCAGTTACGGGGCTATATACACTGAAGCTTTCTTT.

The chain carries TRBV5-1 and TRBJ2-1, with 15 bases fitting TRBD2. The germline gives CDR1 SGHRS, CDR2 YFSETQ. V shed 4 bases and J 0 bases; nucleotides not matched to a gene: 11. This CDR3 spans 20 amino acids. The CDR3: CASSQPGLAGGRGSYNEQFF. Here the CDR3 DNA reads TGCGCCAGCAGCCAACCGGGACTAGCGGGGGGACGGGGCTCCTACAATGAGCAGTTCTTC.

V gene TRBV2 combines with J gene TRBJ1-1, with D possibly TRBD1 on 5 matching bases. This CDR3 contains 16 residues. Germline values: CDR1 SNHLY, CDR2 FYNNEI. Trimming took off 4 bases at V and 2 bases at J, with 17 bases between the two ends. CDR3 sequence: CASSGTNRRINTEAFF. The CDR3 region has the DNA TGTGCCAGCAGTGGGACCAACAGGCGGATTAACACTGAAGCTTTCTTT.